This T cell receptor (beta chain) came from a study of cytomegalovirus exposure and HLA in healthy donors. Study-level points and caveats: A later analysis reportedly identified an Asian-associated ancestry cluster as carrying fewer N-insertions than the approximately 670-donor mean. An apparent linkage of common viral pathogens to several of the most significant clusters emerged in a later analysis. A previous analysis found most TCR beta V segments productive roughly 87% or roughly 30% of the time.

This clone turned up a few times. Its antigen is unidentified. Germline CDR1 reads SGHVS; CDR2 reads FNYEAQ. The V and J ends lost 1 base and 1 base respectively, with 7 bases between them. The CDR3 has 15 amino acids. The primer mix had 60 Vbeta and 13 Jbeta primers. Libraries were prepared by immunoSEQ multiplex PCR; TCRdb keeps only in-frame clonotypes and omits some of them. The data contain some 150,000 clones, about four fifths of them singletons. The chain links TRBV7-6 to TRBJ2-2; D call uncertain. Sequenced material: PBMCs. The origin of this receptor is a man aged 18 to 35 in good health and CMV-seronegative. CDR3 region: CASSLGQMNTGELFF. CDR3 sequence (DNA): TGTGCCAGCAGCTTAGGACAAATGAACACCGGGGAGCTGTTTTTT. The full variable domain, its missing parts supplied by reference TRBV7-6 and TRBJ2-2, is GAGVSQSPRYKVTKRGQDVALRCDPISGHVSLYWYRQALGQGPEFLTYFNYEAQQDKSGLPNDRFSAERPEGSISTLTIQRTEQRDSAMYRCASSLGQMNTGELFFGEGSRLTVL.